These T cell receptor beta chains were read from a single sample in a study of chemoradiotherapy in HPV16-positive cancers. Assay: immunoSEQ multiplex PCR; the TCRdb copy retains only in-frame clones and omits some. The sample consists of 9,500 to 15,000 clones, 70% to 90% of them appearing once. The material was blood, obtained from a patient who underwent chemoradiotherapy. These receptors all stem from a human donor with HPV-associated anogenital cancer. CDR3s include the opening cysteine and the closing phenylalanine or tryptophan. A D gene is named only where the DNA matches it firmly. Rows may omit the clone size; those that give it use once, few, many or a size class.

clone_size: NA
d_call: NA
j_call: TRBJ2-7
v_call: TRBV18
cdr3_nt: TGTGCCAGCTCCCCACGCCCTGCCTACGAGCAGTACTTC
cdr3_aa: CASSPRPAYEQYF

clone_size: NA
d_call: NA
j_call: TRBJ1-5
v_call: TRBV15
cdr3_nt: TGTGCCACCAGCAGAGTTGGGAATCAGCCCCAGCATTTT
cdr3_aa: CATSRVGNQPQHF

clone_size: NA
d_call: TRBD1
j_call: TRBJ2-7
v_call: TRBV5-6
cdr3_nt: TGTGCCAGCAGCTTGGGGACAGGACAGGGGGCGAACGAGCAGTACTTC
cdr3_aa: CASSLGTGQGANEQYF

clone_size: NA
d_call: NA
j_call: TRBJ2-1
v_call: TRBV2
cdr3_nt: TGTGCCAGCAGTGAAATACTTCAGCAGCAATGGGAGCAGTTCTTC
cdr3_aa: CASSEILQQQWEQFF

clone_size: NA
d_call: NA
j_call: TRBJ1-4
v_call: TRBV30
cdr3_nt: TGTGCCTGGAGTGCCCAGAGTAATGAAAAACTGTTTTTT
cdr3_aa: CAWSAQSNEKLFF

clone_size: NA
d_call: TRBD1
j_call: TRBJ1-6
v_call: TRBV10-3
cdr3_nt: TGTGCCATCAGTTTCCAACCCGGGACAGGGGGCAACGCCTATAATTCACCCCTCCACTTT
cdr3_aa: CAISFQPGTGGNAYNSPLHF

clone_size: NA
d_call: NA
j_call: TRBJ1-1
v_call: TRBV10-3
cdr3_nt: TGTGCCATTGGACACACGAACACTGAAGCTTTCTTT
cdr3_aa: CAIGHTNTEAFF

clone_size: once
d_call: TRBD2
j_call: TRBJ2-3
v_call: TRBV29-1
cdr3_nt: TGCAGCGTGGCTAGCGGGGGGACGTCCACAGATACGCAGTATTTT
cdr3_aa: CSVASGGTSTDTQYF

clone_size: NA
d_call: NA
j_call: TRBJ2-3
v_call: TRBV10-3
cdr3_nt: TGTGCCACCTCCCGCGGAGATCAACACACAGATACGCAGTATTTT
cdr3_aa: CATSRGDQHTDTQYF

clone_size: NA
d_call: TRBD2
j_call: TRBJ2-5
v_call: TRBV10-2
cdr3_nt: TGCGCCAGCAGTGAGTACGGCCTAGCGGGGGTCCCAAGCCAAGAGACCCAGTACTTC
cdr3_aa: CASSEYGLAGVPSQETQYF

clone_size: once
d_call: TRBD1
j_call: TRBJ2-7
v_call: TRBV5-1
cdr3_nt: TGCGCCAGCAGGTACAGGGGGAGTGATGAGCAGTACTTC
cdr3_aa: CASRYRGSDEQYF

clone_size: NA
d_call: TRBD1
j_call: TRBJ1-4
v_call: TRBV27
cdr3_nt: TGTGCCAGCAGCTGGACAGGGGCGAATGAAAAACTGTTTTTT
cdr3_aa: CASSWTGANEKLFF

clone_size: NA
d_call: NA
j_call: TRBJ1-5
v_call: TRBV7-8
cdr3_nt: TGTGCCAGCAGCTTATATGAGGGGAATCAGCCCCAGCATTTT
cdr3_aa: CASSLYEGNQPQHF

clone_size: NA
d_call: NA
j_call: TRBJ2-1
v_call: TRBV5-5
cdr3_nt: TGTGCCAGCAGCTTGTTGTCACAGTCCTACAATGAGCAGTTCTTC
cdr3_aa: CASSLLSQSYNEQFF

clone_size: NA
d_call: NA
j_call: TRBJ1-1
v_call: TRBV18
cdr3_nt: TGTGCCAGCTCACGGTCGGAGATGAACACTGAAGCTTTCTTT
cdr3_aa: CASSRSEMNTEAFF

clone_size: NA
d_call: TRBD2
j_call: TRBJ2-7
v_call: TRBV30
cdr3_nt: TGTGCAATAAGCGGGGCGACTACCTACGAGCAGTACTTC
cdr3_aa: CAISGATTYEQYF

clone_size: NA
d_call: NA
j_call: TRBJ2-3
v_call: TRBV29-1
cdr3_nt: TGCAGCGTTGTGGGAAATACGCAGTATTTT
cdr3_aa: CSVVGNTQYF

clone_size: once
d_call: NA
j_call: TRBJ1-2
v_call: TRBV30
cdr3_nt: TGTGCCTGGACAGGAGGAAACTATGGCTACACCTTC
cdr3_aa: CAWTGGNYGYTF

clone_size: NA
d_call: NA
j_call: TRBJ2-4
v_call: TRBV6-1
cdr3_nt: TGTGCCAGCAGTGTTTCTGCCTTAGCCAAAAACATTCAGTACTTC
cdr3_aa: CASSVSALAKNIQYF

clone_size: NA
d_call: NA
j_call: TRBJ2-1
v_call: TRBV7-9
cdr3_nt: TGTGCCAGCAGCTTAGCGCCGGGAATCAATGAGCAGTTCTTC
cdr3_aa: CASSLAPGINEQFF

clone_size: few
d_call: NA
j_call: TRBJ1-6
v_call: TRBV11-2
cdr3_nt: TGTGCCAGCAGCTACGAGGGGGTTAGTTCACCCCTCCACTTT
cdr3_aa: CASSYEGVSSPLHF

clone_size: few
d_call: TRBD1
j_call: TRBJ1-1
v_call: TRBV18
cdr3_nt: TGTGCCAGCTCACTTCAGGGGGCGAACACTGAAGCTTTCTTT
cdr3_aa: CASSLQGANTEAFF

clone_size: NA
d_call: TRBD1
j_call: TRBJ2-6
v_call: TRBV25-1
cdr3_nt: TGTGCCAGCAGTGGCGACAGGGGGATAGCTGGGGCCAACGTCCTGACTTTC
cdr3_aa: CASSGDRGIAGANVLTF

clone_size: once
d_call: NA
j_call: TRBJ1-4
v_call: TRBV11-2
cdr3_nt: TGTGCCAGCAGCCGAAATCTTTTAGGACAGACAACTAATGAAAAACTGTTTTTT
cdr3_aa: CASSRNLLGQTTNEKLFF

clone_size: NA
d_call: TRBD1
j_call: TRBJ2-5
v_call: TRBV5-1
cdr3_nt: TGCGCCAGCAGCAGAGGGACAGGGGGACAAGAGACCCAGTACTTC
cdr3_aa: CASSRGTGGQETQYF

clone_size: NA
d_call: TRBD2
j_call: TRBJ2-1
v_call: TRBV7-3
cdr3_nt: TGTGCCAGCAGTTTAGGACTAGCGGGGACCATTTTCTTC
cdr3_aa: CASSLGLAGTIFF

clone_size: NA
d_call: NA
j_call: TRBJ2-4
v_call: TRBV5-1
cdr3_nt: TGCGCCAGCAGCTTGGGCACCGACTTAGCCAAAAACATTCAGTACTTC
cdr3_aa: CASSLGTDLAKNIQYF

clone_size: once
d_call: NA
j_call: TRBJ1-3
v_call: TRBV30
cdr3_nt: TGTGCCGGAACAGGTGGTAGGCCCTCTGGAAACACCATATATTTT
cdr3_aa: CAGTGGRPSGNTIYF

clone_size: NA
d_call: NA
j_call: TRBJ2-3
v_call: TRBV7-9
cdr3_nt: TGTGCCAGCAGCATGATGTTTCAGGATACGCAGTATTTT
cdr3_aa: CASSMMFQDTQYF

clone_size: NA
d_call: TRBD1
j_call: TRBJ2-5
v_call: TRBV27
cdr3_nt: TGTGCCAGCAGAACAGGGACAGTGGGTAAGGAGACCCAGTACTTC
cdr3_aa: CASRTGTVGKETQYF

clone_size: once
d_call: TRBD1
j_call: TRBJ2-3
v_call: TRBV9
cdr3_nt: TGTGCCAGCGAGGGACAGACAAGCACAGATACGCAGTATTTT
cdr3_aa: CASEGQTSTDTQYF

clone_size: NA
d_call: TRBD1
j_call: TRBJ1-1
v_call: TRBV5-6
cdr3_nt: TGTGCCAGCAGCTTGGGTCGGACAGGGGGCTGGTACACTGAAGCTTTCTTT
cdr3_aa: CASSLGRTGGWYTEAFF

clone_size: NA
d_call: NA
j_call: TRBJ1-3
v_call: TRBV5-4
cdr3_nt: TGTGCCAGCAGCATCGGACAGCCCTCTGGAAACACCATATATTTT
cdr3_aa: CASSIGQPSGNTIYF

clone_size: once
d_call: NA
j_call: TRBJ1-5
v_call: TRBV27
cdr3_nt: TGTGCCAGCAAGCGGTGGAGGGAGAGCAATCAGCCCCAGCATTTT
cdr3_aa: CASKRWRESNQPQHF

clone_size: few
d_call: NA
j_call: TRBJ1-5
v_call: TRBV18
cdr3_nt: TGTGCCAGCTCCCCCGGCTCGGATCAGCCCCAGCATTTT
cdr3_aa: CASSPGSDQPQHF

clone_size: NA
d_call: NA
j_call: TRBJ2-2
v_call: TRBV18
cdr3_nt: TGTGCCAGCTCACAGGACCCGACCACCGGGGAGCTGTTTTTT
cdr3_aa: CASSQDPTTGELFF

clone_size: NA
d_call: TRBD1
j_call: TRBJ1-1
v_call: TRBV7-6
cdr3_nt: TGTGCCAGCAGCTTGGACAGGGGCGGAACTGAAGCTTTCTTT
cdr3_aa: CASSLDRGGTEAFF

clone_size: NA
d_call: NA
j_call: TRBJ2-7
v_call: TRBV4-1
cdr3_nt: TGCGCCAGCAGCCCGAACCCGGGGGGCGGGGTACGAGAGCAGTACTTC
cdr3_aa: CASSPNPGGGVREQYF

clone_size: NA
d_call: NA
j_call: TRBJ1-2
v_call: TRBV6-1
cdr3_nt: TGTGCCAGCAGTGAATCAGTCAAGGGCCAGGGCGACTATGGCTACACCTTC
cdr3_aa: CASSESVKGQGDYGYTF

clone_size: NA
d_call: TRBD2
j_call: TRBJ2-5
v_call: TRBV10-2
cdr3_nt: TGCGCCAGCAGTGAAGCGGGGGGCCGTGAGACCCAGTACTTC
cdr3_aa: CASSEAGGRETQYF

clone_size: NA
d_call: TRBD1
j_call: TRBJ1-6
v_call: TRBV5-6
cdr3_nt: TGTGCCAGCACCTTCTACGGGACAGCTGGATTTCCCCTCCACTTT
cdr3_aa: CASTFYGTAGFPLHF

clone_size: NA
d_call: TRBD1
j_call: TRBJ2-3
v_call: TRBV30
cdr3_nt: TGTGCCTGGAGTTGGACAGGGGGGGCAGATACGCAGTATTTT
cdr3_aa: CAWSWTGGADTQYF

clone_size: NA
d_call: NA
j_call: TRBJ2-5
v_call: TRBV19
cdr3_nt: TGTGCCAGTAGGCCTCTAGAGGGGGGCCAAGAGACCCAGTACTTC
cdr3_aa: CASRPLEGGQETQYF

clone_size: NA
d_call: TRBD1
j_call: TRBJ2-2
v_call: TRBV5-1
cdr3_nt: TGCGCCAGCAGCTCGGAACAGGGGACCGGGGAGCTGTTTTTT
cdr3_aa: CASSSEQGTGELFF

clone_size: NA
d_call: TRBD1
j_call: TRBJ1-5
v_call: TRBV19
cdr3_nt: TGTGCCAGTAGTATCCCCAGGGGGGCTTCCCATCAGCCCCAGCATTTT
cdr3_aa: CASSIPRGASHQPQHF

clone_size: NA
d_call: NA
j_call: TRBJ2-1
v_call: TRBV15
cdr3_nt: TGTGCCGTACGGGGGCCCCGGGGTGAGCAGTTCTTC
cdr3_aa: CAVRGPRGEQFF

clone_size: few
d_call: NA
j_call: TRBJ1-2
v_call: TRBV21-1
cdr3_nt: TGTGCCAGCAGCAAACGCAGGGGGCCCCCATCCTATGGCTACACCTTC
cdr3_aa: CASSKRRGPPSYGYTF

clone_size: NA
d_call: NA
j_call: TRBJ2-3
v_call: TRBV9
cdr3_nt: TGTGCCAGCAGCGTAGATGGTGGTCGCACAGATACGCAGTATTTT
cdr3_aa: CASSVDGGRTDTQYF

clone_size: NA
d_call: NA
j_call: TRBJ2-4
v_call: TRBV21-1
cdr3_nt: TGTGCCAGCAGCTGCCGGACAGGGCCCTACAAAAACATTCAGTACTTC
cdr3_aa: CASSCRTGPYKNIQYF